This T cell receptor (beta chain) is drawn from a study of OX40 agonist ivuxolimab in advanced cancers. Study-level background: Patients with prior anti-PD-1, anti-PD-L1 or anti-CTLA-4 therapy were eligible; 40% had some.

Clones were sequenced by immunoSEQ multiplex PCR, and TCRdb holds only the in-frame ones, with some missing. The sample yields 60,000 to 100,000 clones, 84% seen once. The TCR originated in an adult with an advanced solid tumor such as melanoma, head and neck, liver or kidney cancer. This material consisted of CD4+ or CD8+ T cells sorted from blood, taken in a trial of the OX40 agonist ivuxolimab.

The CDR3 protein is CASSEIVAGADTQYF. CDR3 nucleotide sequence: TGTGCCAGCAGTGAGATAGTAGCGGGAGCCGATACGCAGTATTTT. The chain carries TRBV6-1 and TRBJ2-3; 9 bases fit TRBD2. In germline, CDR1 is MNHNS, CDR2 SASEGT. Losses at the gene ends were 3 bases for V and 6 bases for J; bases not matched to a gene: 7. The CDR3 runs to 15 residues.